The clone carrying this T cell receptor beta chain was observed many times. The antigen is not known. The data are from a study of T cell repertoires in cytomegalovirus infection. TCRdb reprocessed the reads via MiXCR and lists one record per CDR3 protein. The sample yields about 27,000 distinct CDR3 sequences, roughly a fifth seen once. The V gene lost 11 bases and the J gene lost 8 bases, with 18 bases spanning the gap. Germline values: CDR1 SGHTA, CDR2 FQGNSA. The CDR3 contains 13 residues. Sequenced here: CD8+ T cells from cultured PBMCs, sampled from culture after CMV antigen stimulation. This sequence originates from a human donor in good health (CMV status not recorded). Some clones in this sample may be carry-over from other donors' samples. The V call is TRBV7-2, the J call TRBJ2-2; D is perhaps TRBD2 (6 bases). Written as DNA, the CDR3 is TGTGCCTCATCCTCTGTGCGGGGAGGGGAGCTGTTTTTT. It specifies CASSSVRGGELFF.